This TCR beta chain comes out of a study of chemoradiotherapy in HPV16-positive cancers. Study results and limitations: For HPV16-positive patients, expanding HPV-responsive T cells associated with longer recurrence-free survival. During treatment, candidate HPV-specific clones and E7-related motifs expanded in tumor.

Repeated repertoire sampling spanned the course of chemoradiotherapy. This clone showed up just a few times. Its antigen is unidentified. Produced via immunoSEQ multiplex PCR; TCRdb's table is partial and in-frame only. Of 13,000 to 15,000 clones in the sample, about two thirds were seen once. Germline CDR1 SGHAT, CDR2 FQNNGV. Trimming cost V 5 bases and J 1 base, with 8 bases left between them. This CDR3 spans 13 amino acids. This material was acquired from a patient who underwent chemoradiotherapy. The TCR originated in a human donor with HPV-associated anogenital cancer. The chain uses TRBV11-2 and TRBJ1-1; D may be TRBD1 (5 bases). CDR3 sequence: CASSLTGNTEAFF. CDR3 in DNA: TGTGCCAGCAGCCTAACAGGGAACACTGAAGCTTTCTTT.